The 19 T cell receptor beta chains given below trace back to one sample, sequenced in a study of T cell responses to AZD1222 COVID-19 vaccine (dated by TCRdb to 2020 to 2023). Receptor amplification or capture employed the immunoSEQ multiplex PCR assay. TCRdb stores this immuneACCESS table with in-frame sequences only. Part of the clones is absent; in the studies checked, under half of the shortfall reflects unresolved V genes, and no reason is known for the rest. The sample contains roughly 120,000 clones, 85% to 95% of them found a single time. Under 3.5% of the sample rests with the top ten. The sample's time point label, in plain terms: baseline before first vaccination. Material: peripheral blood, obtained on day 0 of AZD1222 vaccination. These receptors originate from an adult in good health.

This chain links TRBV28 with TRBJ1-5; D call uncertain. The CDR3 has 16 amino acids. V shed 2 bases and J shed 0 bases, with 11 bases lying between them. Per germline, CDR1 MDHEN and CDR2 SYDVKM. CDR3 loop: CASSLVSAYSNQPQHF. The CDR3 DNA reads as TGTGCCAGCAGTTTAGTGTCAGCCTATAGCAATCAGCCCCAGCATTTT.

The CDR3 is CASSLGGRGNEKLFF. Written as DNA, the CDR3 is TGTGCCAGCAGTTTGGGGGGTAGGGGTAATGAAAAACTGTTTTTT. V gene TRBV28 combines with J gene TRBJ1-4; D perhaps matches TRBD1 (5 bases). V lost 3 bases and J 4 bases, leaving 12 bases between the germline ends. The CDR3 totals 15 residues. The V gene's germline CDR1 is MDHEN and CDR2 SYDVKM.

This chain uses TRBV2 with TRBJ2-5; D is ambiguous. V dropped 6 bases and J dropped 5 bases, with 10 bases sitting between them. The CDR3 loop spans 12 amino acids. Germline V CDR1 and CDR2: SNHLY, FYNNEI. The DNA for the CDR3 is TGTGCCAGCAGGGGCCTCCGGGAGACCCAGTACTTC. Translated: CASRGLRETQYF.

This chain joins TRBV7-9 and TRBJ2-7; no reliable D call. The length of the CDR3 is 12 residues. Germline values: CDR1 SEHNR, CDR2 FQNEAQ (reference sequence). The V end was cut by 2 bases, the J end by 5 bases, with 7 bases between. The CDR3 protein is CASSLRSDEQYF. The DNA for the CDR3 is TGTGCCAGCAGCTTAAGATCCGACGAGCAGTACTTC. Looking up the rest from reference TRBV7-9 and TRBJ2-7 gives the full variable domain: DTGVSQNPRHKITKRGQNVTFRCDPISEHNRLYWYRQTLGQGPEFLTYFQNEAQLEKSRLLSDRFSAERPKGSFSTLEIQRTEQGDSAMYLCASSLRSDEQYFGPGTRLTVT.

The chain recombines TRBV6-5 with TRBJ2-1; 11 bases are a match to TRBD2. With V trimmed by 5 bases and J by 15 bases, 15 bases remained unmatched. The CDR3 totals 15 residues. Germline V gene lookup returns CDR1 MNHEY and CDR2 SVGAGI. CDR3 protein: CASSPRASGRIGGFF. CDR3 bases: TGTGCCAGCAGTCCTCGGGCTAGCGGGAGGATAGGCGGGTTCTTC.

V gene TRBV19 combines with J gene TRBJ1-1; D ambiguous. Germline values: CDR1 LNHDA, CDR2 SQIVND (reference sequence). Trimming removed 4 bases from V and 4 bases from J, with 16 bases in between. The CDR3 has 15 residues. This CDR3 reads CASSRNEDRSTEAFF. CDR3 nucleotide sequence: TGTGCCAGTAGTAGGAATGAGGATAGATCCACTGAAGCTTTCTTT. The full variable domain, in which reference TRBV19 and TRBJ1-1 provide the parts outside the CDR3, is DGGITQSPKYLFRKEGQNVTLSCEQNLNHDAMYWYRQDPGQGLRLIYYSQIVNDFQKGDIAEGYSVSREKKESFPLTVTSAQKNPTAFYLCASSRNEDRSTEAFFGQGTRLTVV.

The CDR3 nucleotides are TGTGCCAGCAGCCCTCTCAATGGACAGGCACGTAAGGATCAGCCCCAGCATTTT. Protein sequence: CASSPLNGQARKDQPQHF. The gene calls are TRBV28 and TRBJ1-5, with 7 bases aligning to TRBD1. CDR1 and CDR2 from the germline V gene are MDHEN and SYDVKM. The CDR3 runs 18 residues. Trimming took 6 bases from V and 5 from J; bases not matched to a gene: 19.

This chain joins TRBV7-2 and TRBJ2-1, with 9 bases lining up with TRBD1. The CDR3 runs to 16 residues. Trimming cost V 1 base and J 9 bases; bases outside gene matches: 10. CDR1 and CDR2 (germline): SGHTA, FQGNSA. CDR3 amino acids: CASSLVGTGTTGEQFF. In DNA form, the CDR3 reads TGTGCCAGCAGCTTAGTCGGGACAGGGACAACAGGTGAGCAGTTCTTC.

The rearrangement joins TRBV27 to TRBJ2-1, with D perhaps TRBD2 (5 bases). Germline V CDR1 and CDR2: MNHEY, SMNVEV (reference sequence). This CDR3 contains 13 residues. Trimming left V 6 bases short and J 5 bases short, with 11 bases between. CDR3 protein: CASSLGENNEQFF. DNA for the CDR3: TGTGCCAGCAGCCTCGGGGAAAACAATGAGCAGTTCTTC.

This chain joins TRBV6-5 and TRBJ1-1, with D tentatively TRBD1 (5 bases). CDR1 is MNHEY and CDR2 is SVGAGI in the germline V gene. V lost 7 bases and J 3 bases, leaving 12 bases between the germline ends. The CDR3 totals 13 residues. CDR3 loop: CASTPPGDTEAFF. The CDR3, as DNA: TGTGCCAGCACCCCTCCGGGGGACACTGAAGCTTTCTTT.

The V gene is TRBV7-3, the J gene TRBJ2-1, with TRBD2 as a possible D gene (7 bases). Germline CDR1 is SGHTA and CDR2 is FQGTGA. V was pared by 6 bases and J by 0 bases, with 12 bases between. This CDR3 contains 15 residues. The CDR3 loop is CASRRGASSYNEQFF. For the CDR3, the DNA is TGTGCCAGCAGACGGGGGGCCAGCTCCTACAATGAGCAGTTCTTC. Combining the CDR3 with reference TRBV7-3 and TRBJ2-1 gives the whole variable domain GAGVSQTPSNKVTEKGKYVELRCDPISGHTALYWYRQSLGQGPEFLIYFQGTGAADDSGLPNDRFFAVRPEGSVSTLKIQRTERGDSAVYLCASRRGASSYNEQFFGPGTRLTVL.

The gene calls are TRBV13 and TRBJ1-3; D call uncertain. Trimming removed 0 bases from V and 4 bases from J, with 7 bases in between. The CDR3 loop spans 14 amino acids. Germline assignment: CDR1 PRHDT and CDR2 FYEKMQ (reference sequence). CDR3 residues: CASSLGETGNTIYF. CDR3 nucleotide sequence: TGTGCCAGCAGCTTAGGGGAGACCGGAAACACCATATATTTT.

The chain recombines TRBV2 with TRBJ2-2, with TRBD1 matching 9 bases. V lost 5 bases and J lost 1; bases outside the gene matches: 5. The CDR3 runs to 16 residues. Germline V gene data show CDR1 as SNHLY and CDR2 as FYNNEI. The CDR3 spells CASSNTGGWNTGELFF. The DNA for the CDR3 is TGTGCCAGCAGTAACACAGGGGGCTGGAACACCGGGGAGCTGTTTTTT.

This rearrangement joins TRBV7-6 to TRBJ2-7; D call uncertain. V lost 1 base and J lost 6, with 13 bases in between. The CDR3 consists of 14 residues. Germline assignment: CDR1 SGHVS and CDR2 FNYEAQ. The CDR3 sequence: CASSLVESSGEQYF. The CDR3 nucleotides read TGTGCCAGCAGCTTAGTTGAGTCTTCGGGCGAGCAGTACTTC. Full variable domain (remainder filled in from reference TRBV7-6 and TRBJ2-7): GAGVSQSPRYKVTKRGQDVALRCDPISGHVSLYWYRQALGQGPEFLTYFNYEAQQDKSGLPNDRFSAERPEGSISTLTIQRTEQRDSAMYRCASSLVESSGEQYFGPGTRLTVT.

J is TRBJ1-2 and V is TRBV19, with TRBD1 matching 8 bases. The germline V gene has CDR1 LNHDA and CDR2 SQIVND (reference sequence). This CDR3 spans 13 amino acids. The V gene end was trimmed by 5 bases and the J gene end by 8 bases; junction bases not matched to a gene: 7. CDR3 sequence: CASSPWDRIGYTF. The CDR3 DNA reads TGTGCCAGTAGTCCCTGGGACAGGATCGGCTACACCTTC. Combining the CDR3 with reference TRBV19 and TRBJ1-2 gives the whole variable domain DGGITQSPKYLFRKEGQNVTLSCEQNLNHDAMYWYRQDPGQGLRLIYYSQIVNDFQKGDIAEGYSVSREKKESFPLTVTSAQKNPTAFYLCASSPWDRIGYTFGSGTRLTVV.

This clone appeared a single time. The V and J genes are TRBV4-1 and TRBJ1-5; D may be TRBD1 (6 bases). Per germline, CDR1 MGHRA and CDR2 YSYEKL. The V end was cut by 1 base, the J end by 4 bases, with 17 bases between. The length of the CDR3 is 17 residues. The CDR3 coding sequence is TGCGCCAGCAGCCAAGGAGGTGTCAGGGGTGGAAATCAGCCCCAGCATTTT. Amino acid sequence: CASSQGGVRGGNQPQHF.

V usage is TRBV19 and J usage is TRBJ2-7, with D possibly being TRBD1 (6 bases). Trimming took 6 bases from V and 11 from J, leaving 17 bases between them. The CDR3 covers 12 residues. In germline, CDR1 is LNHDA, CDR2 SQIVND (reference sequence). The chain's CDR3 is CASSHPGVEEYF. The CDR3 region has the DNA TGTGCCAGTAGCCACCCAGGGGTGGAGGAGTACTTC.

This chain connects TRBV28 to TRBJ1-3; D perhaps matches TRBD1 (5 bases). Germline V gene lookup returns CDR1 MDHEN and CDR2 SYDVKM. This CDR3 is 15 amino acids long. V shed 5 bases and J shed 2 bases, with 13 bases lying between them. The CDR3 DNA sequence: TGTGCCAGCAGTATCGACAGCGCTACTGGAAACACCATATATTTT. It codes for CASSIDSATGNTIYF.

V usage is TRBV3-1 (or the pseudogene TRBV3-2) and J usage is TRBJ2-5; possible D gene TRBD2, 7 bases. The CDR3 extends over 12 amino acids. Per germline, CDR1 LGHDT and CDR2 YNNKEL (reference sequence). Trimming pared 8 bases from V and 5 bases from J, leaving 12 bases between. CDR3 bases: TGTGCCAGCTACAGGGAGGGGGAGACCCAGTACTTC. This codes for CASYREGETQYF.